Listed below are T cell receptor beta chains from one sample, sequenced in a study of cytomegalovirus exposure and HLA in healthy donors. TCRdb's copy holds only in-frame clones and misses some; the assay was immunoSEQ multiplex PCR. Counted here are roughly 100,000 clones, more than 60% occurring once; the ten biggest clones make up roughly 6%. Sequencing was performed on PBMCs. The receptors derive from a male donor in good health and CMV-seronegative. CDR3s include the opening cysteine and the closing phenylalanine or tryptophan. D genes are given only for firm matches.

>TRBV13|TRBD1|TRBJ2-3
CASSLTQGETDTQYF
TGTGCCAGCAGCTTAACCCAGGGGGAAACAGATACGCAGTATTTT
>TRBV19|TRBD1|TRBJ1-1
CAGNRDRDYNTEAFF
TGTGCCGGAAACCGGGACAGGGATTATAACACTGAAGCTTTCTTT
>TRBV27|-|TRBJ2-1
CASSVRDEQFF
TGTGCCAGCAGCGTTCGCGATGAGCAGTTCTTC
>TRBV5-1|TRBD2|TRBJ2-5
CASSPAFVGGETQYF
TGCGCCAGCAGCCCCGCTTTTGTGGGGGGGGAGACCCAGTACTTC
>TRBV7-2|-|TRBJ2-7
CASSLPTFDTYEQYF
TGTGCCAGCAGCTTACCCACATTTGACACCTACGAGCAGTACTTC
>TRBV19|-|TRBJ1-2
CASSHRDKINSGGYTF
TGTGCCAGTAGCCACCGGGACAAAATAAACAGCGGTGGCTACACCTTC
>TRBV19|TRBD1|TRBJ2-7
CASSIVSRGSYEQYF
TGTGCCAGTAGTATAGTTAGCAGGGGGTCCTACGAGCAGTACTTC
>TRBV9|TRBD1|TRBJ1-2
CASSDGGQGSYGYTF
TGTGCCAGCAGCGATGGGGGACAGGGGAGCTATGGCTACACCTTC
>TRBV29-1|TRBD1|TRBJ1-1
CSASARLTGAVNTEAFF
TGCAGCGCTTCAGCCCGTCTCACAGGGGCCGTGAACACTGAAGCTTTCTTT
>TRBV7-9|-|TRBJ2-6
CSSSPSSGANVLTF
TGTTCCAGCAGCCCCTCCTCTGGGGCCAACGTCCTGACTTTC
>TRBV5-4|TRBD2|TRBJ2-5
CASRSGTSGGGETQYF
TGTGCCAGCAGGTCCGGGACTAGCGGAGGGGGTGAGACCCAGTACTTC
>TRBV9|TRBD2|TRBJ2-3
CASSERGDPGQNTQYF
TGTGCCAGCAGCGAGCGGGGGGATCCGGGACAGAATACGCAGTATTTT
>TRBV28|TRBD1|TRBJ2-5
CASSRDRGGTQYF
TGTGCCAGCAGTAGGGACAGGGGAGGGACCCAGTACTTC